This TCR beta chain came from a study of OX40 agonist ivuxolimab in advanced cancers. Germline V gene lookup returns CDR1 GTSNPN and CDR2 SVGIG (reference sequence). The V gene lost 2 bases and the J gene lost 7 bases, with 9 bases spanning the gap. This CDR3 contains 12 residues. Sequencing used immunoSEQ multiplex PCR; TCRdb keeps in-frame clones, though not all of them. The data show 68,000 or so clones, 80% to 85% seen once. The receptor was derived from an adult with an advanced solid tumor such as melanoma, head and neck, liver or kidney cancer. The chain couples TRBV30 to TRBJ2-1; D perhaps matches TRBD2 (6 bases). The sequences come from CD4+ or CD8+ T cells sorted from blood, collected in a trial of the OX40 agonist ivuxolimab. The DNA for the CDR3 is TGTGCCTGGAGTTGGGGGGTGAATGAGCAGTTCTTC. This encodes CAWSWGVNEQFF.